Listed here is a single T cell receptor (beta chain). Its antigen remains unidentified. No clone much larger than this one lies a single base away; base qualities are absent. The data were taken from a study of blood T cells in healthy people across ages (dated by TCRdb to about 2015). About the investigation overall: Template switching captured roughly one uniquely barcoded TCR beta cDNA molecule per two T cells in model experiments. The study analyzed two additional independent replicas of 1 million unique cDNA reads from the same blood draw for two donors, one aged 18 to 30 and one aged 80 or older. The donors were split into four age groups: young (average around 15 years), middle-aged (roughly 39), aged (roughly 60) and long-lived (roughly 88). To track age-related changes in TCR beta repertoire diversity, the study relied on deep sequencing normalized with unique cDNA molecular identifiers. To avoid experimental bias, donors of different ages were spread randomly across the sequencing lanes. Findings and caveats that apply to the study as a whole: Bulk unsorted PBMC profiling prevented conclusive comparison of naive and antigen-experienced compartments. Compared with the aged group, the long-lived group had more naive CD4+ T cells, fewer expanded clones and increased TCR diversity, a pattern suggesting age selection. Donor CMV infection status was unknown, potentially confounding age-related changes in expanded clonotypes. Total diversity estimates from one million sequenced T cells were considered lower bounds and underestimates. As age increased, observed TCR beta diversity per million T cells dropped in a roughly linear way, and a significant reduction was already evident by age 40. There was a strong correlation between observed TCR beta diversity and the percentage of naive T cells measured by flow cytometry.

The germline V gene encodes CDR1 SGHAT and CDR2 FQNNGV. The CDR3 goes from the cysteine to the phenylalanine over 15 residues. The read is trimmed to its CDR3 DNA, 45 bases read in frame from base 1. The junction carries 11 bases between V and J, which are trimmed by 2 bases and 0 bases respectively. Receptor amplification or capture employed 5' RACE. This sample was sequenced with an Illumina HiSeq 2500. A second PCR of about 6 to 11 cycles was performed with a sample-barcoded 5' primer and a J-beta primer mix. A template-switch 5' adaptor carrying 12 random nucleotides introduced a unique molecular identifier onto each TCR beta cDNA molecule. At least 3 million CDR3-containing paired-end reads were obtained from each sample. All of the RNA was converted into first-strand cDNA using the Mint cDNA synthesis kit, with a TRBC-specific oligonucleotide serving as the primer. Following uracil-DNA glycosylase treatment, all cDNA underwent a first 18-cycle PCR with the universal primers M1SS and BC2_uni_R. Concerning the study's data processing: For normalization, 1 million high-quality reads were randomly selected from each sample, with every read carrying a distinct molecular identifier. Instead of being binned into consensus sequences, reads with shared molecular identifiers were discarded. MiTCR, set to a Q25 quality threshold and the strictest error-elimination algorithm, was used for CDR3 identification, clonotype clustering and error correction. A nonparametric unseen species model with Euler transformation was used to estimate lower-bound total TCR beta diversity. TCRdb trimmed the raw reads at Q25, called clones with MiXCR and kept productive beta chains. Rows are combined by CDR3 protein, so each entry shows the most common genes and DNA. TCRdb, not the original authors, processed these V and J calls. The sample includes around 940,000 distinct CDR3 sequences, with just over 50% observed a single time. Around a fifth of the sample comes from the top ten.

The approximately 41 donors, aged about 6 to 90 years, were systemically healthy Caucasian individuals from Russia. Approximately 9 milliliters of peripheral blood were collected from each donor into EDTA-treated Vacutainer tubes. Ficoll-Paque density-gradient centrifugation was used to isolate PBMCs, with at least 6.5 million per sample. Total RNA, at least 6 micrograms per sample, was extracted from PBMCs with Trizol reagent. For every donor, flow cytometry on a PBMC aliquot measured the percentage of naive CD45RAhigh/CD27high T cells. Sequenced input: blood. The clonotype originates from a woman aged 55-69 years in good health. The rearranged chain carries TRBV11-2 and TRBJ2-7, with the D gene uncertain. Here is the DNA: TGTGCCAGCAGCTTAACCGAGGCGAGCTCCTACGAGCAGTACTTC. Its amino acids are CASSLTEASSYEQYF.